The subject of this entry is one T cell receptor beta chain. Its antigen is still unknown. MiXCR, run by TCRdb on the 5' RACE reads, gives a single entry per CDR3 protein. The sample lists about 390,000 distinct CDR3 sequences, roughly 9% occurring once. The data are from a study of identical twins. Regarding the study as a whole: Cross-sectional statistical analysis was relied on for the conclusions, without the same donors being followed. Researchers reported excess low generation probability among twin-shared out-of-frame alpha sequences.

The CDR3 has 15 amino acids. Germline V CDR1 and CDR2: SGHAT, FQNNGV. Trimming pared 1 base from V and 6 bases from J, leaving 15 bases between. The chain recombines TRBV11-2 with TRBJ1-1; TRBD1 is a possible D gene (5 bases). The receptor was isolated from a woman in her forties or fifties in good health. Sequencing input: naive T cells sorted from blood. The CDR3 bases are TGTGCCAGCAGCTTAGCGGGGCGGGGACGGGCTGAAGCTTTCTTT. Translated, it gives CASSLAGRGRAEAFF.